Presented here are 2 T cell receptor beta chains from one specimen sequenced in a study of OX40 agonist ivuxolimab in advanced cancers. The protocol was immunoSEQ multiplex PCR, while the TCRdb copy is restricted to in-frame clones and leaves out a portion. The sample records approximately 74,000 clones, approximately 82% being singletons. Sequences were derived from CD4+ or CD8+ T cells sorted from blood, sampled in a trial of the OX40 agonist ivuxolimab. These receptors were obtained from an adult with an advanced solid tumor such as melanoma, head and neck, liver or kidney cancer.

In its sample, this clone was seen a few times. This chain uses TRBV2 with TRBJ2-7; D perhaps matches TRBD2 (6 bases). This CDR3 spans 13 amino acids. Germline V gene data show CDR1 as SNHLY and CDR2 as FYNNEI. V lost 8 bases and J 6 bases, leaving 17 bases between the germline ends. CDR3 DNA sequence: TGTGCCAGCGGGGCCTACCTCGGGAGCGAGCAGTACTTC. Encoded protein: CASGAYLGSEQYF.

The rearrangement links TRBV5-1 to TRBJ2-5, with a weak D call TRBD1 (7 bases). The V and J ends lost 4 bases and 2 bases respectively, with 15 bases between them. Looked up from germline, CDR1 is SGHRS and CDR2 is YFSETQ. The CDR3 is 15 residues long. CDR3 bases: TGCGCCAGCAGCAGGGGCCAGGGGGGTCAAGAGACCCAGTACTTC. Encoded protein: CASSRGQGGQETQYF.